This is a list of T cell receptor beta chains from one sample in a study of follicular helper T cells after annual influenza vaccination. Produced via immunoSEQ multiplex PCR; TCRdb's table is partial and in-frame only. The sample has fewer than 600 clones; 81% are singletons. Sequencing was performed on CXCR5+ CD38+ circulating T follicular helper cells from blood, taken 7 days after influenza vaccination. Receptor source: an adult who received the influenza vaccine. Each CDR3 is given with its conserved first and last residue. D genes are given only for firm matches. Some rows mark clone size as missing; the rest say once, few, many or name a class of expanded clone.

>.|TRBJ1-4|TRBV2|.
CASSGGWREKLFF
TGTGCCAGCAGCGGAGGGTGGCGCGAAAAACTGTTTTTT
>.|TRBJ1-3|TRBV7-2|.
CASSLGGSGNTIYF
TGTGCCAGCAGCTTAGGAGGCTCTGGAAACACCATATATTTT
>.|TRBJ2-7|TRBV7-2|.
CASSLAEERGYRPNYEQYF
TGTGCCAGCAGCTTAGCCGAGGAAAGGGGCTATCGACCAAACTACGAGCAGTACTTC
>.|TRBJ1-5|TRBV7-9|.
CASSVNSNQPQHF
TGTGCCAGCAGCGTTAATAGCAATCAGCCCCAGCATTTT
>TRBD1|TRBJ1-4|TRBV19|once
CASTTRDSLTNEKLFF
TGTGCCAGTACCACCCGGGACAGCCTAACTAATGAAAAACTGTTTTTT
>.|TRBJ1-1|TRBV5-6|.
CASSLDNTEAFF
TGTGCCAGCAGCTTGGATAACACTGAAGCTTTCTTT
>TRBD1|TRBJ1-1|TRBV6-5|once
CASSYRQGGLGTEAFF
TGTGCCAGCAGTTACAGACAGGGCGGCTTAGGCACTGAAGCTTTCTTT
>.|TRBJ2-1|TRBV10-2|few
CASSKGQGGRSYNEQFF
TGCGCCAGCAGCAAGGGCCAGGGCGGCCGCTCCTACAATGAGCAGTTCTTC
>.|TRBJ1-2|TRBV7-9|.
CASSPGSFGNYGYTF
TGTGCCAGCAGCCCAGGAAGTTTTGGCAACTATGGCTACACCTTC
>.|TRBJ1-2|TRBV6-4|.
CASSPGINYGYTF
TGTGCCAGCAGCCCCGGGATAAACTATGGCTACACCTTC
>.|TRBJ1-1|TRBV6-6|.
CAGTRGGKNTEAFF
TGTGCCGGGACGAGAGGGGGGAAGAACACTGAAGCTTTCTTT
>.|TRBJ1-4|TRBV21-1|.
CASSKAHSHGGRKEKLFF
TGTGCCAGCAGCAAAGCGCATAGTCACGGGGGGAGGAAGGAAAAACTGTTTTTT
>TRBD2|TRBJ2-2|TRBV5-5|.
CASSFGLAGLTGELFF
TGTGCCAGCAGCTTCGGGCTAGCGGGGCTCACCGGGGAGCTGTTTTTT
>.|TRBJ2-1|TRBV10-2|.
CASKAVTGSYNEQFF
TGCGCCAGCAAGGCAGTGACAGGTTCCTACAATGAGCAGTTCTTC
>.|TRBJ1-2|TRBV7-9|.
CASSLPRDFAYGYTF
TGTGCCAGCAGCTTACCCAGAGACTTTGCCTATGGCTACACCTTC
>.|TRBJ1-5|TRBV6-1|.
CASSVFDQPQHF
TGTGCCAGCAGTGTATTCGATCAGCCCCAGCATTTT
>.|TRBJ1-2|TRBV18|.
CASSPGQGFGGYTF
TGTGCCAGCTCACCTGGCCAGGGTTTTGGGGGCTACACCTTC
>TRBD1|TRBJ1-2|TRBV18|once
CASSRDRGPGGSYTF
TGTGCCAGCTCACGAGACAGGGGACCCGGAGGGAGCTACACCTTC
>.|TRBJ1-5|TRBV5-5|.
CASSRQSGQNNQPQHF
TGTGCCAGCAGCCGCCAATCCGGACAGAACAATCAGCCCCAGCATTTT
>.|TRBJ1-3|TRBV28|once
CATKGGVSSGNTIYF
TGTGCCACCAAGGGGGGTGTGAGCTCTGGAAACACCATATATTTT
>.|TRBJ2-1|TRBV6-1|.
CASRDLENEQFF
TGTGCCAGCAGGGACCTTGAAAATGAGCAGTTCTTC
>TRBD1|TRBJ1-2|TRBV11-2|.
CASSAQGNGYTF
TGTGCCAGCAGCGCACAGGGGAATGGCTACACCTTC
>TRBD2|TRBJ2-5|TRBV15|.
CATSRESRSLAGGGKETQYF
TGTGCCACCAGCAGAGAATCCCGATCACTAGCGGGGGGAGGAAAAGAGACCCAGTACTTC
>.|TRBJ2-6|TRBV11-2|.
CASSLSGSGANVLTF
TGTGCCAGCAGCTTGTCAGGATCTGGGGCCAACGTCCTGACTTTC
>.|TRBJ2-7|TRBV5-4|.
CASSSGRGGKTYEQYF
TGTGCCAGCAGCTCCGGTAGGGGTGGTAAGACCTACGAGCAGTACTTC